This T cell receptor (beta chain) was documented in a study of blood T cell repertoires in COVID-19. The overall study: Sample material is recorded as cDNA or gDNA derived from T cells, B-cell-depleted T cells, or PBMCs.

From germline, CDR1 is SGHTS and CDR2 YDEGEE. J was trimmed by 0 bases and V by 3 bases; bases with no gene match: 2. There are 16 residues in the CDR3. Per the study methods: For nucleated cells, counts were estimated from reference gene primer amplification. The data were produced by immunoSEQ multiplex PCR, yet TCRdb's version contains in-frame clones alone and is incomplete. V, J and clone size derive from that table, while D and trimming were established from the DNA sequence. The sample records hundreds of thousands of clones, about nine tenths being singletons. This chain uses TRBV5-8 with TRBJ1-4; 10 positions match TRBD1. The sequence was obtained from a woman aged 30 to 39 with active or convalescent COVID-19. The sequencing input was peripheral blood. The CDR3 here is CASSSGQGATNEKLFF. As DNA, the CDR3 is TGTGCCAGCAGCTCTGGACAGGGGGCAACTAATGAAAAACTGTTTTTT.